Listed here is a single T cell receptor (beta chain). No antigen is known for it. One base away there is no much larger clone; base qualities are not given. TCRbeta CDR3 regions were amplified from genomic DNA by means of the immunoSEQ Assay, a bias-controlled multiplex PCR. The authors' analysis ran thus. Within the assay, amplification of reference gene primers was used to estimate how many nucleated cells each sample contained. To quantify the absolute abundance of each unique TCRbeta CDR3 rearrangement, sequence reads were collapsed and filtered. For each sample, productive Simpson clonality was calculated as the square root of Simpson's diversity index over productive rearrangements. Entries here come from immuneACCESS through TCRdb and include only in-frame sequences with V and J called. Some clones fail to appear in such tables; in the studies checked, an unresolved V gene covers under half of the shortfall, and the cause of the remainder is unknown. The DNA gave D and trimming, while V, J and clone size come from that table. The sample includes 170,000 or so clones, with nearly 80% observed a single time. Of the sample, approximately 27% falls within the top ten clones.

The sample originates from a study of blood T cell repertoires in COVID-19 (TCRdb year 2020). A note on the overall study: Collaborator samples came from the United States, Italy and Spain and covered acute and convalescent phases of COVID-19. The prospective study material was composed of cDNA or gDNA derived from T cells, B-cell-depleted T cells, or PBMCs. Deeply sampled blood TCRbeta repertoires from subjects exposed to, actively infected with, or recovered from COVID-19 were included in the dataset. The repertoires were released in a freely available public database intended as a resource for research on the immune response to SARS-CoV-2. The samples were drawn from two sources: the first 160 participants of the ongoing ImmuneRACE study, and 1,200 or so subjects contributed by 6 global collaborators. The sample metadata nearly always contained a de-identified subject ID, COVID-19 status, age in years and sex. Where HLA class I and class II types were available, the types were taken from metadata supplied by the sample provider, not from assay-based typing. Points the paper makes about the study in general: The quantity of clinical and demographic metadata differed by source and by participant and was supplied without curation.

Each collaborating institution followed its own protocols to collect whole blood in K2EDTA tubes. For TCRbeta analysis, collaborators shipped samples in one of three forms: frozen whole blood, isolated PBMCs, or DNA extracted from either of those sample types. The CDR3 measures 15 amino acids from cysteine to phenylalanine. The entry retains the CDR3 DNA only, 45 bases that are in frame from base 1. From V the trimming removes 6 bases and from J it removes 6 bases, while the gene matches leave 8 bases of the junction unaccounted for. The germline V gene specifies MDHEN as CDR1 and SYDVKM as CDR2. The sequencing sample was made of peripheral blood. The source of this sequence is a woman in her 70s with acute or convalescent COVID-19. This chain is built from TRBV28 and TRBJ1-4, and 9 junction bases match TRBD1. CDR3 region: CASSLTGGGHEKLFF. The DNA is as follows: TGTGCCAGCAGCCTGACAGGGGGGGGCCATGAAAAACTGTTTTTT. Extended through the reference TRBV28 and TRBJ1-4 proteins, this CDR3 yields the full variable domain: DVKVTQSSRYLVKRTGEKVFLECVQDMDHENMFWYRQDPGLGLRLIYFSYDVKMKEKGDIPEGYSVSREKKERFSLILESASTNQTSMYLCASSLTGGGHEKLFFGSGTQLSVL.